A selection of T cell receptor beta chains follows, all from one sample in a study of T cells in Graves' hyperthyroidism and ophthalmopathy. MiXCR, applied by TCRdb to the multiplex PCR reads, yields one record per CDR3 protein. Of about 380,000 distinct CDR3 sequences in the sample, roughly 15% were seen once. Specimen: blood. The receptors stem from a woman between 25 and 40 years old with Graves' ophthalmopathy. Both conserved end residues are part of each CDR3. Each record gives: J gene, D gene, V gene, clone size, CDR3 DNA, CDR3 protein. The D gene is left open where the match is weak. A row's size may be missing; if present it is once, few, many or a size class.

j_call: TRBJ2-5; d_call: NA; v_call: TRBV7-9; clone_size: many; cdr3_nt: TGTGCCAGCAGCGTTTGGGCCAGCGGCCAAGAGACCCAGTACTTC; cdr3_aa: CASSVWASGQETQYF
j_call: TRBJ2-7; d_call: TRBD1; v_call: TRBV5-8; clone_size: many; cdr3_nt: TGTGCCAGCAGTTTTGGGACAGGGATTCCCTACGAGCAGTACTTC; cdr3_aa: CASSFGTGIPYEQYF
j_call: TRBJ1-2; d_call: NA; v_call: TRBV12-3/TRBV12-4; clone_size: many; cdr3_nt: TGTGCCAGCAGTTTTCAGGAGGGGATCCATGGCTACACCTTC; cdr3_aa: CASSFQEGIHGYTF
j_call: TRBJ2-5; d_call: TRBD2; v_call: TRBV20-1; clone_size: NA; cdr3_nt: TGCAGTGCTACCACCCTAGCGGGGGGGCAAGAGACCCAGTACTTC; cdr3_aa: CSATTLAGGQETQYF
j_call: TRBJ1-1; d_call: NA; v_call: TRBV6-1; clone_size: many; cdr3_nt: TGTGCCAGCAGGAGACCAGAGGGGACTGAAGCTTTCTTT; cdr3_aa: CASRRPEGTEAFF
j_call: TRBJ2-5; d_call: TRBD1; v_call: TRBV3-1; clone_size: many; cdr3_nt: TGTGCCAGCAGCCAAGGGGGGGGGACAGGGGTCGGAGAGACCCAGTACTTC; cdr3_aa: CASSQGGGTGVGETQYF
j_call: TRBJ1-6; d_call: TRBD1; v_call: TRBV20-1; clone_size: many; cdr3_nt: TGCAGTGCTGCTAACGAGGGCGGGACAGGGCTAGTGTCACCCCTCCACTTT; cdr3_aa: CSAANEGGTGLVSPLHF
j_call: TRBJ1-3; d_call: NA; v_call: TRBV30; clone_size: many; cdr3_nt: TGTGCCTGGAGTACGGACATTGTAAGGAACACCATATATTTT; cdr3_aa: CAWSTDIVRNTIYF
j_call: TRBJ1-5; d_call: NA; v_call: TRBV28; clone_size: many; cdr3_nt: TGTGCCAGCGGATCGATGGGGTGGGGCAATCAGCCCCAGCATTTT; cdr3_aa: CASGSMGWGNQPQHF
j_call: TRBJ1-1; d_call: TRBD1; v_call: TRBV11-2; clone_size: many; cdr3_nt: TGTGCCAGCAGCTTGGACCAGGGGGTGGGGAACACTGAAGCTTTCTTT; cdr3_aa: CASSLDQGVGNTEAFF
j_call: TRBJ2-5; d_call: NA; v_call: TRBV19; clone_size: NA; cdr3_nt: TGTGCCAGTAGTACCTCGGGGGTGGCAGAGACCCAGTACTTC; cdr3_aa: CASSTSGVAETQYF
j_call: TRBJ2-7; d_call: NA; v_call: TRBV29-1; clone_size: NA; cdr3_nt: TGCAGCGTTGAGACAGGTCGGACCTACGAGCAGTACTTC; cdr3_aa: CSVETGRTYEQYF
j_call: TRBJ2-2; d_call: NA; v_call: TRBV19; clone_size: many; cdr3_nt: TGTGCCAGTACGCGGGGTACGAACACCGGGGAGCTGTTTTTT; cdr3_aa: CASTRGTNTGELFF
j_call: TRBJ1-3; d_call: NA; v_call: TRBV5-4; clone_size: few; cdr3_nt: TGTGCCAGCAGCCCGGACAATTTAACTGGAAACACCATATATTTT; cdr3_aa: CASSPDNLTGNTIYF
j_call: TRBJ2-3; d_call: NA; v_call: TRBV7-9; clone_size: many; cdr3_nt: TGTGCCAGCAGCTTAGAGCCGGGGCTTATCACAGATACGCAGTATTTT; cdr3_aa: CASSLEPGLITDTQYF
j_call: TRBJ1-1; d_call: NA; v_call: TRBV6-1; clone_size: many; cdr3_nt: TGTGCCAGCAGTCCCCGTGGAGGTTCTGAAGCTTTCTTT; cdr3_aa: CASSPRGGSEAFF
j_call: TRBJ2-3; d_call: NA; v_call: TRBV19; clone_size: NA; cdr3_nt: TGTGCCAGTAGGTTTATGGATACGCAGTATTTT; cdr3_aa: CASRFMDTQYF
j_call: TRBJ1-2; d_call: NA; v_call: TRBV6-1; clone_size: many; cdr3_nt: TGTGCCAGCAGATATGGTGGTGGCTACACCTTC; cdr3_aa: CASRYGGGYTF
j_call: TRBJ2-3; d_call: NA; v_call: TRBV20-1; clone_size: many; cdr3_nt: TGCAGTGCTCCCGGGACCCAAGTGACAGATACGCAGTATTTT; cdr3_aa: CSAPGTQVTDTQYF
j_call: TRBJ1-2; d_call: TRBD1; v_call: TRBV7-2; clone_size: NA; cdr3_nt: TGTGCCAGCGGCGAGACGGACAGGGGGGAAACCTTC; cdr3_aa: CASGETDRGETF
j_call: TRBJ2-7; d_call: TRBD1; v_call: TRBV6-1; clone_size: many; cdr3_nt: TGTGCTACCCGGGACAGGGAATACGAGCAGTACTTC; cdr3_aa: CATRDREYEQYF
j_call: TRBJ2-7; d_call: NA; v_call: TRBV3-1; clone_size: many; cdr3_nt: TGTGCCAGCAGCCAAGGCGTAGCTACTCCCTACGAGCAGTACTTC; cdr3_aa: CASSQGVATPYEQYF
j_call: TRBJ2-3; d_call: NA; v_call: TRBV19; clone_size: NA; cdr3_nt: TGTGCCAGTATTAGTGGGGATGCGCAGTATTTT; cdr3_aa: CASISGDAQYF